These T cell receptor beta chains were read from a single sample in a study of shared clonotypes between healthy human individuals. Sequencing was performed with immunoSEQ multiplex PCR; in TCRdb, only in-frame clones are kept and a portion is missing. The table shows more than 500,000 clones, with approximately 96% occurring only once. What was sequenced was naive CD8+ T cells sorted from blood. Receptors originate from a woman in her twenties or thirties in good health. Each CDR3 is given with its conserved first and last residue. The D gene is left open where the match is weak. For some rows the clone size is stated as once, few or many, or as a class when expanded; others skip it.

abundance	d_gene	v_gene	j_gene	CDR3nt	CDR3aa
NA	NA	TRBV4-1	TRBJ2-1	TGCGCCAGCAGCCAATCGAATGAGCAGTTCTTC	CASSQSNEQFF
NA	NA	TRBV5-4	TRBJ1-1	TGTGCCAGCAGCTTTGGCGGCGACACTGAAGCTTTCTTT	CASSFGGDTEAFF
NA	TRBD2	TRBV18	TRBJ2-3	TGTGCCAGCTCACGATATGCTAGCGGTAGCACAGATACGCAGTATTTT	CASSRYASGSTDTQYF
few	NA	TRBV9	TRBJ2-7	TGTGCCAGACTCCCATCCTACGAGCAGTACTTC	CARLPSYEQYF
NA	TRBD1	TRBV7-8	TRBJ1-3	TGTGCCAGCAGCTTAGGGGCCGGGACAGGGGGCTGGAGAAACACCATATATTTT	CASSLGAGTGGWRNTIYF
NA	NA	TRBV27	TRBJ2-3	TGTGCCAGCAGTAGGGGCCCGGATACGCAGTATTTT	CASSRGPDTQYF
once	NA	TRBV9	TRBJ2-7	TGTGCCAGCAGCTCAGGGTCGACCTCCGAGCAGTACTTC	CASSSGSTSEQYF
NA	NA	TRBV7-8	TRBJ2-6	TGTGCCAGCCAGACACAGCCTGGGGCCAACGTCCTGACTTTC	CASQTQPGANVLTF
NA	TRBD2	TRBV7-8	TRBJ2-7	TGTGCCAGCAGCCCGCAAAGCGGGACCTACGAGCAGTACTTC	CASSPQSGTYEQYF
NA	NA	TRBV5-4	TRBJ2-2	TGTGCCAGCAGCCCAGCCCCCACCGGGGAGCTGTTTTTT	CASSPAPTGELFF
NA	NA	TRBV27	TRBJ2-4	TGTGCCAGCAGCCAGGGAGACATTCAGTACTTC	CASSQGDIQYF
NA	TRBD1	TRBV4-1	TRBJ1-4	TGCGCCAGCAGCCGCACCAGGGGACAGGTTAATGAAAAACTGTTTTTT	CASSRTRGQVNEKLFF
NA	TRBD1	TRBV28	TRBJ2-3	TGTGCCAGCAGTTCGCGACAGGGGGCGCGGGGCACAGATACGCAGTATTTT	CASSSRQGARGTDTQYF
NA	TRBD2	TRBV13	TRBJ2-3	TGTGCCAGCAGCCAAGGGACTAGCGGGAGTATCAATACGCAGTATTTT	CASSQGTSGSINTQYF
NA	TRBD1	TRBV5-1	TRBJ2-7	TGCGCCAGTACAGGGGGCCACGAGCAGTACTTC	CASTGGHEQYF
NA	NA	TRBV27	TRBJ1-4	TGTGCCAGCAGTGCCCGGGACAAAAAACTGTTTTTT	CASSARDKKLFF
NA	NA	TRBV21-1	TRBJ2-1	TGTGCCAGCAGCGGGGACAGGGGGAACCAGAATGAGCAGTTCTTC	CASSGDRGNQNEQFF
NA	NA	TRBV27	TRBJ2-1	TGTGCCAGCACCCTTCGGGGGAGCTCCTACAATGAGCAGTTCTTC	CASTLRGSSYNEQFF
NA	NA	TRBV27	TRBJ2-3	TGTGCCAGCAGTTTGACAGCTTTCCGCACAGATACGCAGTATTTT	CASSLTAFRTDTQYF
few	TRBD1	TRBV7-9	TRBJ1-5	TGTGCCAGCAGCTCCGAAGGACAGGGCTTTAATCAGCCCCAGCATTTT	CASSSEGQGFNQPQHF
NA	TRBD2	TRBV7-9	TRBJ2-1	TGTGCCAGCAGTCAGACTAGCGGAGCCTACAATGAGCAGTTCTTC	CASSQTSGAYNEQFF
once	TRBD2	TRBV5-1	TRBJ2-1	TGCGCCAGCAGCTTCAAGCGGGAGGGCCGTCTTGAGCAGTTCTTC	CASSFKREGRLEQFF
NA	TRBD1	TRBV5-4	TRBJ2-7	TGTGCCAGCAGCCGGAAACTAGGACAGGGGGCACACTACGAGCAGTACTTC	CASSRKLGQGAHYEQYF
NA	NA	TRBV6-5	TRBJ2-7	TGTGCCAGCAGTTACGCCACCTCCTACGAGCAGTACTTC	CASSYATSYEQYF
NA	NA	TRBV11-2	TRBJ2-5	TGTGCCAGCAGCCGAGAGCTTACAGGGCAAGAGACCCAGTACTTC	CASSRELTGQETQYF
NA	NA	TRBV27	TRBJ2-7	TGTGCCAGCAGTTCCTCCCCGGGACACATGATCTACGAGCAGTACTTC	CASSSSPGHMIYEQYF
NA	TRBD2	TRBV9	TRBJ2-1	TGTGCCAGCAGCTTAGCGGGAGGTGGCAATGAGCAGTTCTTC	CASSLAGGGNEQFF
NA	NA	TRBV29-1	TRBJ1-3	TGCAGCGTTGAAAAGTACAACTCTGGAAACACCATATATTTT	CSVEKYNSGNTIYF
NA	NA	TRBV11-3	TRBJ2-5	TGTGCCAGCAGCACTGGACATAAGGGGACCCAGTACTTC	CASSTGHKGTQYF
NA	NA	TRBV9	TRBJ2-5	TGTGCCAGCAGCGGAGGGGATGAGACCCAGTACTTC	CASSGGDETQYF
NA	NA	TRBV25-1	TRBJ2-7	TGTGCCAGCAGTGAATATATCCGGGGTGCGAGATACGAGCAGTACTTC	CASSEYIRGARYEQYF
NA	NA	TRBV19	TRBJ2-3	TGTGCCAGTAGTCCGGGACAATCGGGCACAGATACGCAGTATTTT	CASSPGQSGTDTQYF
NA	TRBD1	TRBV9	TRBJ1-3	TGTGCCAGCAGCCCCCGGACAGGGGATGGAAACACCATATATTTT	CASSPRTGDGNTIYF
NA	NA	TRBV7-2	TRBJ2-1	TGTGCCAGCAGCTTAGATCCTGTCTCCTACAATGAGCAGTTCTTC	CASSLDPVSYNEQFF
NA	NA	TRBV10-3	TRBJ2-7	TGTGCCATCAGTGACCCTTCTGAATACGAGCAGTACTTC	CAISDPSEYEQYF
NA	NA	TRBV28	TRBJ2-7	TGTGCCAGCAGTTTGTCTCGGGAGATATTCAACGAGCAGTACTTC	CASSLSREIFNEQYF
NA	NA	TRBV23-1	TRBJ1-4	TGCGCCAGCCGGACAGCCCGGTCAACTAATGAAAAACTGTTTTTT	CASRTARSTNEKLFF
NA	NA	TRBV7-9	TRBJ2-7	TGTGCCAGCAGCCCCCTTGGGGGCGGGATATCCTACGAGCAGTACTTC	CASSPLGGGISYEQYF
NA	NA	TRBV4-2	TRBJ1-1	TGTGCCAGCAGCCTCGGGCTAGGGGAAGAAGCTTTCTTT	CASSLGLGEEAFF
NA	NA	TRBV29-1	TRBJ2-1	TGCAGCGTTCGGACCAACAATGAGCAGTTCTTC	CSVRTNNEQFF
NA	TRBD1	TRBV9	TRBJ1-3	TGTGCCAGCAGCGTAGGGGGACAGCTCTCTGGAAACACCATATATTTT	CASSVGGQLSGNTIYF
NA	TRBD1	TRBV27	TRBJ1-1	TGTGCCAGCAGTATCGACAGGGTTATGAACACTGAAGCTTTCTTT	CASSIDRVMNTEAFF
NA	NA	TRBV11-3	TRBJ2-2	TGTGCCAGCAGTTTCTCGGGCACCGGGGAGCTGTTTTTT	CASSFSGTGELFF
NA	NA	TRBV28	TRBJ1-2	TGTGCCAGCAGTTTCTCTGAAAGTTATGGCTACACCTTC	CASSFSESYGYTF
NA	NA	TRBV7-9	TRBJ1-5	TGTGCCAGCAGCGGAAATGGAGAGAGTCAGCCCCAGCATTTT	CASSGNGESQPQHF
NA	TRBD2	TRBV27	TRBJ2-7	TGTGCCAGCAGTTTAATACTAGCGGGAGGGTCCTACGAGCAGTACTTC	CASSLILAGGSYEQYF
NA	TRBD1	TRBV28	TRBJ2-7	TGTGCCAGCAGTTTGGACAGGGGGCGCTTCGAGCAGTACTTC	CASSLDRGRFEQYF
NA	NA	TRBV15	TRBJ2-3	TGTGCCACCAGCAAGCAGGGGCTGGGGACAGATACGCAGTATTTT	CATSKQGLGTDTQYF
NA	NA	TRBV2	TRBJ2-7	TGTGCCAGCTCTCCGGGACACCCCTACGAGCAGTACTTC	CASSPGHPYEQYF
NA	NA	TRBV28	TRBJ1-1	TGTGCCAGCAGCCCCCAGAACACTGAAGCTTTCTTT	CASSPQNTEAFF
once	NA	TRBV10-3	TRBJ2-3	TGTGCCATCTCTCTGGGGTCGGATACGCAGTATTTT	CAISLGSDTQYF
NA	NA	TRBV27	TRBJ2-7	TGTGCCAGCAGTTCGGGCGCGTCCTACGAGCAGTACTTC	CASSSGASYEQYF
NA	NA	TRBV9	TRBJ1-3	TGTGCCAGCAGCGCCTCGGGAGGGGCTTCTGGAAACACCATATATTTT	CASSASGGASGNTIYF
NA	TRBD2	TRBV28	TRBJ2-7	TGTGCCAGCAGTCAAGGGACTATGTACGAGCAGTACTTC	CASSQGTMYEQYF
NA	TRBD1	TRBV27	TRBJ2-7	TGTGCCAGCAGCCCGGGACAGAGATACGAGCAGTACTTC	CASSPGQRYEQYF